The 28 T cell receptor beta chains below come from one sample, sequenced in a study of cytomegalovirus exposure and HLA in healthy donors. The PCR employed 60 Vbeta primers together with 13 Jbeta primers. Repertoires were generated with immunoSEQ multiplex PCR, while TCRdb's copy carries only in-frame clones and drops some. The sample records over 100,000 clones, approximately 82% being singletons. The sequencing input was PBMCs. All receptors derive from a woman aged 18-29 years in good health and CMV-seropositive.

V is TRBV5-6 and J is TRBJ2-7; D is perhaps TRBD1 (6 bases). The CDR3 is made up of 13 amino acids. Trimming left V 0 bases short and J 6 bases short, with 10 bases between. Germline values: CDR1 SGHDT, CDR2 YYEEEE. CDR3 loop: CASSLATGCEQYF. Here the CDR3 DNA reads TGTGCCAGCAGCTTGGCAACAGGGTGCGAGCAGTACTTC.

As to this clone: Sequence at one end of the junction differs from germline and may be a read error. V and J are TRBV25-1 and TRBJ1-1, with D hard to call. From germline, CDR1 is MGHDK and CDR2 SYGVNS. The CDR3 length is 12 residues. The CDR3 protein is CASSAGNTEAFF. In DNA form, the CDR3 reads TGTGCAAGCAGTGCGGGGAACACTGAAGCTTTCTTT. The variable domain in full, completed from reference TRBV25-1 and TRBJ1-1, reads EADIYQTPRYLVIGTGKKITLECSQTMGHDKMYWYQQDPGMELHLIHYSYGVNSTEKGDLSSESTVSRIRTEHFPLTLESARPSHTSQYLCASSAGNTEAFFGQGTRLTVV.

The chain employs TRBV7-2 and TRBJ2-1, with 8 positions matching TRBD2. V gave up 6 bases and J gave up 7 bases; unmatched junction bases: 5. Germline V gives CDR1 SGHTA, CDR2 FQGNSA. The CDR3 consists of 13 residues. CDR3 sequence reads: CASSPSGRNEQFF. In DNA form, the CDR3 reads TGTGCCAGCAGTCCTAGCGGGCGGAATGAGCAGTTCTTC.

This clone occurred once. The chain joins TRBV5-4 to TRBJ2-7; the match to TRBD2 covers 13 bases. J gave up 5 bases and V 5 bases, and 4 bases lay outside the gene matches. In germline, CDR1 is SGHNT, CDR2 YYREEE (reference sequence). The CDR3 runs 14 residues. CDR3 protein: CASRLAGGRNEQYF. The CDR3 DNA sequence: TGTGCCAGCAGACTAGCGGGGGGGCGCAACGAGCAGTACTTC.

This clone has only one observation. The chain combines TRBV5-1 with TRBJ1-1, with 9 bases matching TRBD1. Germline trimming cut 4 bases from V and 4 bases from J; bases unmatched to any gene: 5. Germline-derived CDR1 and CDR2 are SGHRS and YFSETQ. The CDR3 has 14 amino acids. This CDR3 is CASSPGTGLTEAFF. For the CDR3, the DNA is TGCGCCAGCAGCCCCGGGACAGGGCTCACTGAAGCTTTCTTT.

This clone appeared once. The chain carries TRBV7-9 and TRBJ2-7, with D maybe TRBD2 (5 bases). The CDR3 totals 14 residues. Germline-derived CDR1 and CDR2 are SEHNR and FQNEAQ (reference sequence). The V end was cut by 0 bases, the J end by 3 bases, with 9 bases between. CDR3 protein: CASSLALGDYEQYF. CDR3 DNA sequence: TGTGCCAGCAGCTTAGCGCTCGGGGACTACGAGCAGTACTTC. Complete variable domain (other parts from reference TRBV7-9 and TRBJ2-7): DTGVSQNPRHKITKRGQNVTFRCDPISEHNRLYWYRQTLGQGPEFLTYFQNEAQLEKSRLLSDRFSAERPKGSFSTLEIQRTEQGDSAMYLCASSLALGDYEQYFGPGTRLTVT.

This clone was recorded once. The chain carries TRBV5-1 and TRBJ2-3; D uncertain. V dropped 0 bases and J dropped 0 bases, with 14 bases sitting between them. The CDR3 extends over 17 amino acids. The germline V gene has CDR1 SGHRS and CDR2 YFSETQ. The CDR3 reads CASSLGRREDSTDTQYF. CDR3 nucleotide sequence: TGCGCCAGCAGCTTGGGTCGCAGAGAGGATAGCACAGATACGCAGTATTTT.

This rearrangement joins TRBV30 to TRBJ1-5; TRBD1 aligns across 7 bases. Germline CDR1 is GTSNPN and CDR2 is SVGIG (reference sequence). Losses at the gene ends were 2 bases for V and 6 bases for J; bases not matched to a gene: 7. CDR3 length equals 14 residues. CDR3 amino acids: CAWSRGQKSQPQHF. DNA for the CDR3: TGTGCCTGGAGTCGGGGACAGAAAAGTCAGCCCCAGCATTTT.

This chain joins TRBV5-4 and TRBJ2-2; possibly TRBD2 for D (5 bases). The V gene lost 3 bases and the J gene lost 7 bases, with 19 bases spanning the gap. Germline V gene data show CDR1 as SGHNT and CDR2 as YYREEE (reference sequence). The CDR3 loop spans 16 amino acids. This CDR3 reads CASSYTRASWVGELFF. The CDR3 region has the DNA TGTGCCAGCAGCTACACGCGGGCCTCTTGGGTCGGGGAGCTGTTTTTT.

This chain links TRBV4-1 with TRBJ2-3, with TRBD2 identical over 9 bases. Germline lookup yields CDR1 MGHRA and CDR2 YSYEKL. CDR3 length equals 16 residues. The junction had 6 bases not matched to a gene; V was cut back by 0 bases and J by 5 bases. CDR3 sequence (DNA): TGCGCCAGCAGCCAAGAGTCTGCGGGGGGGGTAGATACGCAGTATTTT. Its protein is CASSQESAGGVDTQYF.

This chain uses TRBV5-4 with TRBJ2-7, with a tentative D call TRBD1 (6 bases). The CDR3 covers 13 residues. Germline V gene sequence: CDR1 SGHNT, CDR2 YYREEE (reference sequence). V lost 1 base and J 2 bases, leaving 7 bases between the germline ends. CDR3 in DNA: TGTGCCAGCAGCTTGAAGGGGGCCTACGAGCAGTACTTC. Protein product: CASSLKGAYEQYF. Filled out from reference TRBV5-4 and TRBJ2-7, the complete variable domain reads ETGVTQSPTHLIKTRGQQVTLRCSSQSGHNTVSWYQQALGQGPQFIFQYYREEENGRGNFPPRFSGLQFPNYSSELNVNALELDDSALYLCASSLKGAYEQYFGPGTRLTVT.

This chain's CDR3 is CASSFPTSGGARYNEQFF. The CDR3, as DNA: TGTGCCAGCAGCTTTCCGACTAGCGGGGGGGCAAGGTACAATGAGCAGTTCTTC. The J gene is TRBJ2-1, the V gene TRBV7-2; TRBD2 matches at 14 bases. CDR3 length: 18 residues. The germline CDR1 and CDR2 sequences are SGHTA and FQGNSA. The J segment lost 4 bases and the V segment lost 3 bases, leaving 8 bases of the junction unmatched. Full variable domain (remainder filled in from reference TRBV7-2 and TRBJ2-1): GAGVSQSPSNKVTEKGKDVELRCDPISGHTALYWYRQSLGQGLEFLIYFQGNSAPDKSGLPSDRFSAERTGGSVSTLTIQRTQQEDSAVYLCASSFPTSGGARYNEQFFGPGTRLTVL.

This rearrangement joins TRBV10-3 to TRBJ2-7, with 7 bases that match TRBD2. The CDR3 consists of 14 residues. J was trimmed by 2 bases and V by 0 bases; bases with no gene match: 1. Germline assignment: CDR1 ENHRY and CDR2 SYGVKD. The CDR3 region is CAISESGLAYEQYF. The CDR3 bases are TGTGCCATCAGTGAGTCAGGACTAGCCTACGAGCAGTACTTC.

The chain joins TRBV5-1 to TRBJ2-1, with 13 nucleotides matching TRBD2. The CDR3 consists of 15 residues. The V segment lost 5 bases and the J segment 8 bases; nucleotides outside the gene matches: 7. Germline V lookup: CDR1 SGHRS, CDR2 YFSETQ. CDR3 loop: CASRDGLAGDYEQFF. The CDR3 DNA reads as TGCGCCAGCAGGGACGGACTAGCGGGGGACTATGAGCAGTTCTTC.

The gene calls are TRBV5-1 and TRBJ2-2, with 10 bases that match TRBD2. Germline V gives CDR1 SGHRS, CDR2 YFSETQ. The CDR3 runs to 15 residues. After removal of 4 bases from V and 5 bases from J, the junction contained 5 bases not matched to a gene. DNA of the CDR3: TGCGCCAGCAGCGGGCTAGCGGGGGAAACCGGGGAGCTGTTTTTT. It yields the protein CASSGLAGETGELFF.

The CDR3 reads CASSRVLIQQGAKIKTEAFF. DNA for the CDR3: TGCGCCAGCAGCCGAGTACTTATTCAACAGGGGGCGAAGATTAAGACTGAAGCTTTCTTT. This chain links TRBV4-1 with TRBJ1-1; 9 bases are a match to TRBD1. The CDR3 length is 20 residues. After removal of 4 bases from V and 5 bases from J, the junction contained 23 bases not matched to a gene. Germline CDR1 and CDR2: MGHRA and YSYEKL.

The chain couples TRBV6-1 to TRBJ1-1; TRBD1 matches 10 bases. Per the germline V gene, CDR1 is MNHNS and CDR2 is SASEGT. V lost 0 bases, J lost 1 base, and 11 bases stayed unmatched. This CDR3 has 19 residues. DNA for the CDR3: TGTGCCAGCAGTGAAGCCTTTTTGTCGGACAGGGGGTGGAACACTGAAGCTTTCTTT. It specifies CASSEAFLSDRGWNTEAFF.

V usage is TRBV12-5 and J usage is TRBJ2-2; 9 nucleotides align to TRBD1. The V segment lost 6 bases and the J segment 7 bases; nucleotides outside the gene matches: 9. The CDR3 has 15 residues. Germline-derived CDR1 and CDR2 are LGHNT and FRNRAP. The CDR3 region is CASGQGAGLYGELFF. DNA for the CDR3: TGTGCTAGTGGACAGGGGGCGGGGCTCTACGGGGAGCTGTTTTTT.

The rearrangement uses TRBV2 and TRBJ2-1, with 11 bases aligning to TRBD2. Germline V gives CDR1 SNHLY, CDR2 FYNNEI. With V trimmed by 6 bases and J by 1 base, 5 bases remained unmatched. CDR3 length: 16 amino acids. The CDR3 loop is CASSGPSGGSYNEQFF. In nucleotides, the CDR3 is TGTGCCAGCAGCGGCCCTAGCGGGGGGTCCTACAATGAGCAGTTCTTC.

The gene calls are TRBV7-3 and TRBJ2-1; TRBD2 matches 10 bases. Trimming cost V 3 bases and J 8 bases; bases outside gene matches: 4. The CDR3 length is 14 residues. Germline CDR1 SGHTA, CDR2 FQGTGA. The CDR3 here is CASSFSGGPYEQFF. The CDR3 region has the DNA TGTGCCAGCAGCTTTAGCGGGGGGCCCTATGAGCAGTTCTTC.

This clone was found once. The gene calls are TRBV7-3 and TRBJ2-1, with D unresolved. V was clipped by 5 bases and J by 7 bases, with 12 bases between them. Germline lookup yields CDR1 SGHTA and CDR2 FQGTGA. The CDR3 runs to 13 residues. The CDR3 loop is CASSPFGRNEQFF. As DNA, the CDR3 is TGTGCCAGCAGCCCGTTTGGTCGGAATGAGCAGTTCTTC.

The chain is built from TRBV4-1 and TRBJ2-3; 9 bases are a match to TRBD1. This CDR3 region has 15 residues. The germline gives CDR1 MGHRA, CDR2 YSYEKL. The junction had 5 bases not matched to a gene; V was cut back by 4 bases and J by 3 bases. CDR3 amino acids: CASSLSGTGTDTQYF. In DNA form, the CDR3 reads TGCGCCAGCAGCCTAAGCGGGACAGGGACAGATACGCAGTATTTT.

This clone turned up a few times. The gene calls are TRBV6-4 and TRBJ2-1, with a tentative D call TRBD2 (5 bases). V lost 2 bases, J lost 8 bases, and 13 bases lay in between. The CDR3 is 14 residues long. The germline V gene has CDR1 MRHNA and CDR2 SNTAGT. The CDR3 here is CASSDTTISHEQFF. DNA of the CDR3: TGTGCCAGCAGTGACACGACTATTTCCCATGAGCAGTTCTTC.

The chain uses TRBV18 and TRBJ2-7, with 9 bases aligning to TRBD1. The CDR3 is 14 residues long. V lost 4 bases and J lost 7; bases outside the gene matches: 8. Germline-derived CDR1 and CDR2 are KGHSH and LQKENI. The CDR3 DNA follows: TGTGCCAGCTCACTTGTGGACAGGGGTGAGGAGCAGTACTTC. Protein product: CASSLVDRGEEQYF.

Points on this clone: A junction boundary mismatches the germline segment, possibly from a read error. This sample includes further DNA sequences coding for the same CDR3. This chain links TRBV7-9 with TRBJ2-7; a possible D gene is TRBD2 (6 bases). The CDR3 is made up of 12 amino acids. Germline values: CDR1 SEHNR, CDR2 FQNEAQ (reference sequence). CDR3 region: CSSSFGGDEQYF. CDR3 DNA: TGTTCCAGCAGCTTCGGAGGGGACGAGCAGTACTTC.

The rearrangement joins TRBV28 to TRBJ1-2, with 8 bases fitting TRBD1. The J segment lost 8 bases and the V segment lost 3 bases, leaving 14 bases of the junction unmatched. CDR1 and CDR2 from the germline V gene are MDHEN and SYDVKM. The CDR3 length is 16 residues. CDR3 residues: CASSLPPRGLFHGYTF. Written as DNA, the CDR3 is TGTGCCAGCAGTTTGCCTCCCAGGGGGCTCTTCCACGGCTACACCTTC.

This rearrangement joins TRBV4-2 to TRBJ2-5; 10 nucleotides agree with TRBD2. This CDR3 has 16 residues. V dropped 0 bases and J dropped 1; count of bases not matched to a gene: 2. Germline V gene sequence: CDR1 LGHNA, CDR2 YNFKEQ. The CDR3, as DNA: TGTGCCAGCAGCCAAGAAGCTAGCGGGGGCCAAGAGACCCAGTACTTC. Encoded protein: CASSQEASGGQETQYF.

This clone was counted between two and nine times. CDR3 amino acids: CASSLSTSASEQYF. Here the CDR3 DNA reads TGTGCCAGCAGCTTGTCGACTAGCGCCTCCGAGCAGTACTTC. The chain combines TRBV5-4 with TRBJ2-7; 8 bases match TRBD2. J lost 6 bases, V lost 1 base, and 6 bases had no gene match. CDR1 SGHNT and CDR2 YYREEE come from the germline V gene (reference sequence). The CDR3 loop spans 14 amino acids. Filled out from reference TRBV5-4 and TRBJ2-7, the complete variable domain reads ETGVTQSPTHLIKTRGQQVTLRCSSQSGHNTVSWYQQALGQGPQFIFQYYREEENGRGNFPPRFSGLQFPNYSSELNVNALELDDSALYLCASSLSTSASEQYFGPGTRLTVT.